A single sample gave rise to the 26 T cell receptor beta chains below, sequenced in a study of T cells expressing NK-cell markers (TCRdb year 2020). To prepare the library, 5' RACE was applied. The sequencer listed for this sample is Illumina HiSeq 2000. After TCRdb reprocessed the reads, each CDR3 protein sequence was kept as one row, without DNA. The sample's records list about 300,000 distinct CDR3 sequences. More than 3.5% of the sample is held by the ten biggest clonotypes. Sequences were obtained from blood T cells: a sorted CD56 or NKG2C T cell subset, CD4+ or CD8+ T cells, or bulk PBMC T cells (not recorded which). The receptors shown here come from a woman between 18 and 75 years old in good health.

The chain recombines TRBV6-2 or TRBV6-3 with TRBJ2-1; TCRdb's D call of TRBD2 is untestable without DNA. There are 15 residues in the CDR3. Germline assignment: CDR1 MNHEY and CDR2 SVGEGT. CDR3 residues: CASKRLAGGLGEQFF.

V gene TRBV6-2 or TRBV6-3 combines with J gene TRBJ2-2; the D gene TCRdb calls, TRBD1, cannot be checked with no DNA. The CDR3 has 13 residues. The germline V gene has CDR1 MNHEY and CDR2 SVGEGT. CDR3 residues: CASGQGGTGELFF.

The CDR3 here is CSALGQASTDTQYF. The chain joins TRBV29-1 to TRBJ2-3; the D gene TCRdb calls, TRBD1, cannot be checked with no DNA. This CDR3 is built from 14 residues. The germline V gene has CDR1 SQVTM and CDR2 ANQGSEA.

The CDR3: CASSDHREQEKLFF. V is TRBV2 and J is TRBJ1-4; the TRBD1 assignment by TCRdb is unverifiable without DNA. CDR1 SNHLY and CDR2 FYNNEI come from the germline V gene. CDR3 length: 14 residues.

The chain is built from TRBV7-7 and TRBJ2-7; lacking DNA, the TRBD2 call made by TCRdb goes unchecked. CDR3 length: 19 residues. In germline, CDR1 is SSHAT, CDR2 FNYEAQ (reference sequence). CDR3 residues: CASSLDISGWTSHGYEQYF.

This chain uses TRBV7-2 with TRBJ2-7; TCRdb indicates TRBD1, and absent DNA this call remains unverified. Germline CDR1 and CDR2: SGHTA and FQGNSA. The CDR3 has 16 amino acids. CDR3 sequence: CASSLGGVSGGYEQYF.

The V and J genes are TRBV12-3 or TRBV12-4 and TRBJ2-3; TCRdb's assignment of TRBD2 cannot be checked, as there is no DNA. The CDR3 contains 17 residues. CDR3 sequence: CTSSSRPLATSTDTQYF.

The chain uses TRBV7-8 and TRBJ2-3; the TCRdb D gene call, TRBD2, has no DNA to confirm it. Germline V gene sequence: CDR1 SGHVS, CDR2 FQNEAQ. This CDR3 is built from 15 residues. The CDR3 is CASRPLEGVLGTQYF.

The chain carries TRBV4-3 and TRBJ2-2; TCRdb's assignment of TRBD1 cannot be checked, as there is no DNA. This CDR3 comprises 17 residues. The V gene's germline CDR1 is LGHNA and CDR2 YSLEER. The CDR3: CASSLGVAADNTGELFF.

V and J are TRBV10-3 and TRBJ2-7; the TRBD2 assignment by TCRdb is unverifiable without DNA. The CDR3 sequence is 16 residues long. Per the germline V gene, CDR1 is ENHRY and CDR2 is SYGVKD. CDR3 in amino acids: CAIRRSGSRLDYEQYF.

The chain uses TRBV7-2 and TRBJ2-1; TCRdb outputs TRBD1, but without DNA this stays unchecked. The CDR3 consists of 15 residues. Germline V gives CDR1 SGHTA, CDR2 FQGNSA. The CDR3 is CASSLAPTGLGEQFF.

The V and J genes are TRBV18 and TRBJ2-4; as DNA is missing, the TRBD1 call by TCRdb cannot be tested. The CDR3 has 15 residues. Germline lookup yields CDR1 KGHSH and CDR2 LQKENI. CDR3 sequence reads: CASSPREAGENIQYF.

The J gene is TRBJ1-5, the V gene TRBV12-3 or TRBV12-4; without DNA, the TCRdb call of TRBD1 cannot be checked. The CDR3 has 14 amino acids. CDR3 protein: CASSATGPNQPQHF.

The chain employs TRBV6-1 and TRBJ1-2; TCRdb's D call of TRBD1 is untestable without DNA. The CDR3 spans 15 residues. The germline V gene encodes CDR1 MNHNS and CDR2 SASEGT. The CDR3 spells CASRPGWGQDYGYTF.

The gene calls are TRBV18 and TRBJ2-1. CDR1 is KGHSH and CDR2 is LQKENI in the germline V gene. There are 17 residues in the CDR3. The CDR3: CASSPPASKGYGNEQFF. Filled out from reference TRBV18 and TRBJ2-1, the complete variable domain reads NAGVMQNPRHLVRRRGQEARLRCSPMKGHSHVYWYRQLPEEGLKFMVYLQKENIIDESGMPKERFSAEFPKEGPSILRIQQVVRGDSAAYFCASSPPASKGYGNEQFFGPGTRLTVL.

The J gene is TRBJ1-4, the V gene TRBV7-2. The CDR3 runs 17 residues. Germline V gene lookup returns CDR1 SGHTA and CDR2 FQGNSA. The CDR3 protein is CASSAAPGPATNEKLFF.

The chain combines TRBV4-2 with TRBJ2-5. The germline CDR1 and CDR2 sequences are LGHNA and YNFKEQ. The CDR3 spans 16 residues. CDR3 sequence: CASSQETTLYQETQYF.

The gene calls are TRBV7-2 and TRBJ2-1; TCRdb indicates TRBD2, and absent DNA this call remains unverified. Germline V gene lookup returns CDR1 SGHTA and CDR2 FQGNSA. CDR3 length: 17 amino acids. CDR3 sequence: CASSSSKGLAVRDEQFF. The full variable domain, rest sourced from reference TRBV7-2 and TRBJ2-1, is GAGVSQSPSNKVTEKGKDVELRCDPISGHTALYWYRQSLGQGLEFLIYFQGNSAPDKSGLPSDRFSAERTGGSVSTLTIQRTQQEDSAVYLCASSSSKGLAVRDEQFFGPGTRLTVL.

The chain links TRBV12-3 or TRBV12-4 to TRBJ1-1; TCRdb reports TRBD1, a call that lacks DNA to check it against. The CDR3 runs 11 residues. The CDR3 sequence: CASSPLTEAFF.

The rearrangement joins TRBV7-2 to TRBJ2-7; TCRdb outputs TRBD2, but without DNA this stays unchecked. Per germline, CDR1 SGHTA and CDR2 FQGNSA. This CDR3 is built from 13 residues. This CDR3 reads CASSTGLAREQYF.

This rearrangement joins TRBV29-1 to TRBJ1-1; TCRdb's D call, TRBD1, is unchecked because there is no DNA. This CDR3 is 15 amino acids long. Germline assignment: CDR1 SQVTM and CDR2 ANQGSEA. The CDR3: CSVWGNRRVDTEAFF.

This chain connects TRBV12-3 or TRBV12-4 to TRBJ2-4; TCRdb selects TRBD1, and the lack of DNA leaves this call unchecked. The CDR3 is made up of 13 amino acids. The CDR3 loop is CASSHRDIDIQYF.

V and J are TRBV3-1 and TRBJ2-3. The CDR3 has 14 amino acids. CDR1 is LGHDT, CDR2 YNNKEL, per germline (reference sequence). CDR3 sequence reads: CASSQDRRANTQYF.

The J gene is TRBJ1-6, the V gene TRBV20-1; the D gene TCRdb calls, TRBD1, cannot be checked with no DNA. CDR3 length: 14 residues. Germline CDR1 and CDR2: DFQATT and SNEGSKA (reference sequence). The CDR3 sequence: CSARAPGRLTSLHF.

The gene calls are TRBV12-3 or TRBV12-4 and TRBJ2-3; TCRdb reports TRBD2, a call that lacks DNA to check it against. The length of the CDR3 is 15 residues. The CDR3 sequence is CASGVAGGPTDTQYF.

The chain couples TRBV12-3 or TRBV12-4 to TRBJ2-3; the TCRdb call, TRBD2, lacks DNA for checking. The CDR3 extends over 15 amino acids. CDR3 in amino acids: CASSFRLVLADTQYF.